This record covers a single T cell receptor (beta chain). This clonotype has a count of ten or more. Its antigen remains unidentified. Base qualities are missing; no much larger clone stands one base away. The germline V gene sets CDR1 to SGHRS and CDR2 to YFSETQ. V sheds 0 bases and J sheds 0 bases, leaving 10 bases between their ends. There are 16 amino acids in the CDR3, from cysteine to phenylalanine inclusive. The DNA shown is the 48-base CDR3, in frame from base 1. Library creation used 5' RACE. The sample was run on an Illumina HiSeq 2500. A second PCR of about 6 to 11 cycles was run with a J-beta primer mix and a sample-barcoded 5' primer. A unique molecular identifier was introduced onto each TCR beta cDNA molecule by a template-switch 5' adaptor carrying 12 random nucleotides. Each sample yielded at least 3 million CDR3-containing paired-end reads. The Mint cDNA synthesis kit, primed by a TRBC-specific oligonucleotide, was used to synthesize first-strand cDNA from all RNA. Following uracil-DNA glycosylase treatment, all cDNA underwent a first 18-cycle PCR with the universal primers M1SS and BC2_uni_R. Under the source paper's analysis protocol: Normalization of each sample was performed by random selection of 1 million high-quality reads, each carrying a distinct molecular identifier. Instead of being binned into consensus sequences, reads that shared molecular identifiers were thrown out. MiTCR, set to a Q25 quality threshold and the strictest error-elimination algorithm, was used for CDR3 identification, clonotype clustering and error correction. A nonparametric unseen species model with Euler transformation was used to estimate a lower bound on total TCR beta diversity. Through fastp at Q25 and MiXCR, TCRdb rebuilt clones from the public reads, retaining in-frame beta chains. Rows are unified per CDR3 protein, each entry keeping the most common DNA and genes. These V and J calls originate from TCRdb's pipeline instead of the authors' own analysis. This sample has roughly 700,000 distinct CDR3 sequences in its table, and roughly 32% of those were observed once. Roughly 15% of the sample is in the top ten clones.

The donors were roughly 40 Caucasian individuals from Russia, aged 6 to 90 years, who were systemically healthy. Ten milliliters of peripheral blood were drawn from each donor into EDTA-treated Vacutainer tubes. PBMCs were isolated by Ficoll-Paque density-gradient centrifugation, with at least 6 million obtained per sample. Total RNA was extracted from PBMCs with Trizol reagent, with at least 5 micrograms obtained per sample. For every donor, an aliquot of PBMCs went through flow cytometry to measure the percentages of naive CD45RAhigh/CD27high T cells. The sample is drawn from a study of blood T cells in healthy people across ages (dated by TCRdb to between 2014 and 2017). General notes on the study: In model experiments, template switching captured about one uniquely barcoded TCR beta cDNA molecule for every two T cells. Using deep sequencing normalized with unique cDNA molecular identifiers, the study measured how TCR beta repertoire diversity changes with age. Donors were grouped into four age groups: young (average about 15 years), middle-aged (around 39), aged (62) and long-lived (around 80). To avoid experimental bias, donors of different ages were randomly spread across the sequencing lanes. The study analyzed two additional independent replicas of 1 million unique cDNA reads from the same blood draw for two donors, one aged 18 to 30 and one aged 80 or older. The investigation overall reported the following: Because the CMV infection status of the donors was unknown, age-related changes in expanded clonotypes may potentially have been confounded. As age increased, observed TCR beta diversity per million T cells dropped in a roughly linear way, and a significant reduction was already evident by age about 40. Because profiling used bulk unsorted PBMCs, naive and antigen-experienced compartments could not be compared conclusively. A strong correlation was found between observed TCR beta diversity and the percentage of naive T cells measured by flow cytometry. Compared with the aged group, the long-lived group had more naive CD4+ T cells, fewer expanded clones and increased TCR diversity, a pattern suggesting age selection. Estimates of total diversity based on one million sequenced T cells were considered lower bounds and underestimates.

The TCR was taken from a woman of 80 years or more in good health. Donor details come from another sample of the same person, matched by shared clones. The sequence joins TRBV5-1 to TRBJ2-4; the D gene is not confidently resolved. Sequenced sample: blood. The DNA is TGCGCCAGCAGCTTGGGTCAGTTACTAGCCAAAAACATTCAGTACTTC. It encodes CASSLGQLLAKNIQYF.